This T cell receptor beta chain came from a study of high-grade serous ovarian cancer treatment subgroups. On the study more broadly: Samples averaged roughly 15,000 reads and around 7,000 unique TCR beta rearrangements.

TCRdb's copy holds only in-frame clones and misses some; the assay was immunoSEQ multiplex PCR. The repertoire holds 2,500 to 3,000 clones, around 70% seen once, with 10% to 15% in the top ten. A remark on this clone: Its antigen remains unknown.

Tumor samples were taken before definitive surgery or chemotherapy. CDR1 is SGHRS and CDR2 is YFSETQ in the germline V gene. The CDR3 has 11 amino acids. The ends were cut back, 3 bases at V and 3 bases at J, with 4 bases in the middle. Overall study findings and caveats: CDR1 and CDR2 were left unanalyzed; analyses focused on CDR3. Without spatial data, bulk sequencing limits insight into HGSC tumor diversity.

Sequenced: tumor tissue. V and J are TRBV5-1 and TRBJ2-7; no firm D call. This TCR derives from a human donor with high-grade serous ovarian cancer. This CDR3 reads CASSSYYEQYF. The CDR3 DNA reads as TGCGCCAGCAGCTCCTACTACGAGCAGTACTTC.